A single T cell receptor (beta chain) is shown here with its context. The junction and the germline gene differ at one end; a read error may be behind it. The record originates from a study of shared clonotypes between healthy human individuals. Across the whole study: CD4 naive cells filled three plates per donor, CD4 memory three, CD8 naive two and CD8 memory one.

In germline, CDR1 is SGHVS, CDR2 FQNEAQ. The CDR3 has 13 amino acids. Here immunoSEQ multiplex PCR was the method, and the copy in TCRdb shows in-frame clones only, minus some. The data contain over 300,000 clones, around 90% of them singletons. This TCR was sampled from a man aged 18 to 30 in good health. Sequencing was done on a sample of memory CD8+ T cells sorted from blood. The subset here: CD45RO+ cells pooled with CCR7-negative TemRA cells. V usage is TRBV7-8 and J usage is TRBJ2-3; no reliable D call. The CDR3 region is CASSSFSTDTQYF. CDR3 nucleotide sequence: TGTGCCAGCAGCTCTTTTAGCACCGATACGCAGTATTTT.